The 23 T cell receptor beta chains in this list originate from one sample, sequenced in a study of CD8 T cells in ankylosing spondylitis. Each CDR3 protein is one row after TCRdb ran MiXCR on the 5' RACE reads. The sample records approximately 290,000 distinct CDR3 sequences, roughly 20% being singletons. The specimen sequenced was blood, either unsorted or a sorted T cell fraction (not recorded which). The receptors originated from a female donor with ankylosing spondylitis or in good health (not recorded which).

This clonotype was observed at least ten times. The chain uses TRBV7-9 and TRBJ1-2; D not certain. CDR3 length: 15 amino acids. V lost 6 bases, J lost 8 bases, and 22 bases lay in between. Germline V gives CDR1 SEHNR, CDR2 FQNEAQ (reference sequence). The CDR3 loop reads CASRREEGRIGGYTF. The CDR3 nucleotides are TGTGCCAGCAGACGGGAGGAGGGTAGAATTGGCGGCTACACCTTC. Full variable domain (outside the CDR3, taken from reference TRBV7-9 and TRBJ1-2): DTGVSQNPRHKITKRGQNVTFRCDPISEHNRLYWYRQTLGQGPEFLTYFQNEAQLEKSRLLSDRFSAERPKGSFSTLEIQRTEQGDSAMYLCASRREEGRIGGYTFGSGTRLTVV.

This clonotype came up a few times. The CDR3 DNA follows: TGTGCCAGCAGAACAGATGCGGGCGGGATGGAGACCCAGTACTTC. Its protein product is CASRTDAGGMETQYF. The V gene is TRBV6-2 or TRBV6-3, the J gene TRBJ2-5; a weak D match, TRBD2 (6 bases). Germline loops: CDR1 MNHEY, CDR2 SVGEGT. V was trimmed by 6 bases and J by 5 bases, leaving 19 bases between them. This CDR3 is built from 15 residues.

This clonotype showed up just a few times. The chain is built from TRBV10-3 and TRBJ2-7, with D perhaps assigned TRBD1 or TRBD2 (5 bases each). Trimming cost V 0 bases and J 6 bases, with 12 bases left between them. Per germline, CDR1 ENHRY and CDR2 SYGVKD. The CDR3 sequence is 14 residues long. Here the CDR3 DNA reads TGTGCCATCAGTGAGTCGATTAGTGGGGGCGAGCAGTACTTC. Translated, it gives CAISESISGGEQYF.

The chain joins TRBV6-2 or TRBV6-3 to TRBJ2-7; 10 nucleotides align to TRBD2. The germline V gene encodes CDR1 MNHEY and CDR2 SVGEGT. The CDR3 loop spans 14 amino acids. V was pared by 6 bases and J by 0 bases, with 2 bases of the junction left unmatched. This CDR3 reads CASRSSGSSYEQYF. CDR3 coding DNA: TGTGCCAGCAGATCTAGCGGGAGCTCCTACGAGCAGTACTTC.

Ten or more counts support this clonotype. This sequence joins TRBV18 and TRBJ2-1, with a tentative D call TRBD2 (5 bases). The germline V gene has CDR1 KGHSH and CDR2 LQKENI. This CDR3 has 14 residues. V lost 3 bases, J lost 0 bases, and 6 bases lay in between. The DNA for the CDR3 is TGTGCCAGCTCACCCCGGGACTCCTACAATGAGCAGTTCTTC. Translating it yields CASSPRDSYNEQFF.

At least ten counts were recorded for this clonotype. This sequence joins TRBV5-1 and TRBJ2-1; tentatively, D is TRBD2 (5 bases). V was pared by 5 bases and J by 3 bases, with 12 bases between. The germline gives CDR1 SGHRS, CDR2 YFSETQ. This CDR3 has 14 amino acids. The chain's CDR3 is CASRDLAGYNEQFF. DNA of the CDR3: TGCGCCAGCAGGGACCTGGCGGGCTACAATGAGCAGTTCTTC.

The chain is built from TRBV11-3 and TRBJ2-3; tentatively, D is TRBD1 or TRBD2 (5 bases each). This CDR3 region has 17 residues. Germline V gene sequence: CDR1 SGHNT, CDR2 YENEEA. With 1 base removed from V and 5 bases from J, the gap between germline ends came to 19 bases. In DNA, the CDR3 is TGTGCCAGCAGCTTAGGGGGCCTAGAGGGGCTCCTAGATACGCAGTATTTT. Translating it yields CASSLGGLEGLLDTQYF.

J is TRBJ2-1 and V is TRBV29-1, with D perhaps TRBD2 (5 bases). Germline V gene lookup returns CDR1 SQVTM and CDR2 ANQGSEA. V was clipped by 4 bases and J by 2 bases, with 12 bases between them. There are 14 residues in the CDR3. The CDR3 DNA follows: TGCAGCGTTGGCCGGACTGCCGCCTACAATGAGCAGTTCTTC. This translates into CSVGRTAAYNEQFF.

DNA of the CDR3: TGCGCCAGCAGCCAATCATCCGGGCCTTCCCACACCGGGGAGCTGTTTTTT. It specifies CASSQSSGPSHTGELFF. The J gene is TRBJ2-2, the V gene TRBV4-3; D uncertain. Germline V gene lookup returns CDR1 LGHNA and CDR2 YSLEER. Trimming left V 2 bases short and J 3 bases short, with 16 bases between. This CDR3 is built from 17 residues.

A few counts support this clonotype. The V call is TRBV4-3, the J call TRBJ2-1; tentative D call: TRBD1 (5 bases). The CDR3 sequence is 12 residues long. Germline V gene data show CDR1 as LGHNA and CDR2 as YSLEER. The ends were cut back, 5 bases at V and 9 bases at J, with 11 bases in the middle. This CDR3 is CASSLPGLEQFF. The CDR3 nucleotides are TGCGCCAGCAGCTTACCAGGGCTTGAGCAGTTCTTC.

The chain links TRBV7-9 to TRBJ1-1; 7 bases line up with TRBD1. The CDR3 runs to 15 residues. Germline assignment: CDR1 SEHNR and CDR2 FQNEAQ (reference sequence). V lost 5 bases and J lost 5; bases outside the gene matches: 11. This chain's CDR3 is CASSMQGGQTTEAFF. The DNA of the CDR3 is TGTGCCAGCAGCATGCAGGGGGGACAGACGACTGAAGCTTTCTTT.

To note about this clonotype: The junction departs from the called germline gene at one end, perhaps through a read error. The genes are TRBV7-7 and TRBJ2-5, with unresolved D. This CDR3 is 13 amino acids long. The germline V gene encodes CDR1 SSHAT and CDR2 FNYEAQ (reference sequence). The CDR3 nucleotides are TGTGCTAGCAGCTTGGGATACCAAGAGACCCAGTACTTC. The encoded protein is CASSLGYQETQYF.

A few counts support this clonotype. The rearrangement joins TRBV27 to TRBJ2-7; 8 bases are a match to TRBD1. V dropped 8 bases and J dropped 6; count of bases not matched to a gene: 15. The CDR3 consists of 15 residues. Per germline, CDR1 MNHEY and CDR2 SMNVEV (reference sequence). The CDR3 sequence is CASGRVEQGVSEQYF. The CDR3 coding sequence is TGTGCCAGCGGTCGGGTTGAACAGGGGGTAAGCGAGCAGTACTTC.

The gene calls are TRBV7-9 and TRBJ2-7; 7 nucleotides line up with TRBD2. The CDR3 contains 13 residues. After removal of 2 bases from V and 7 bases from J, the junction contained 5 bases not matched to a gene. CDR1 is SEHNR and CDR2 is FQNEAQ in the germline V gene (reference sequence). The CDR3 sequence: CASSLNVGGEQYF. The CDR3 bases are TGTGCCAGCAGCTTAAATGTGGGGGGGGAGCAGTACTTC.

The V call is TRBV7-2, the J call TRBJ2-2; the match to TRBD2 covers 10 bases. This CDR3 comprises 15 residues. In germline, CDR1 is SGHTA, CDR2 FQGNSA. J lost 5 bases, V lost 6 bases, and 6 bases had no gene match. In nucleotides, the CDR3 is TGTGCCAGCAGGGAGACTAGCGGGTGGACCGGGGAGCTGTTTTTT. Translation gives CASRETSGWTGELFF.

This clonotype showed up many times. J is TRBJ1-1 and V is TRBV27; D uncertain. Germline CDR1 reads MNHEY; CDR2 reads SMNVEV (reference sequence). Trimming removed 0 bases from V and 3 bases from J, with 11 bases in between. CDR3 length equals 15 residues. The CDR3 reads CASSLSLRRDTEAFF. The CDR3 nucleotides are TGTGCCAGCAGTTTATCCCTCAGGAGGGACACTGAAGCTTTCTTT.

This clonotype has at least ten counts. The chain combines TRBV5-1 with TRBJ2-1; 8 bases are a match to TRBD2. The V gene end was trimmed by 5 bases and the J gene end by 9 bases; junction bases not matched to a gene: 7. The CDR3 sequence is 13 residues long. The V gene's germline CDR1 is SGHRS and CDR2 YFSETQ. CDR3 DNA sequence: TGCGCCAGCAGATTCGGTAGCGGGGCTGAGCAGTTCTTC. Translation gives CASRFGSGAEQFF.

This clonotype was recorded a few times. CDR3 amino acids: CATGQGYEQYF. Written as DNA, the CDR3 is TGTGCCACCGGACAGGGTTACGAGCAGTACTTC. V gene TRBV6-6 combines with J gene TRBJ2-7, with TRBD1 matching 8 bases. J was trimmed by 4 bases and V by 10 bases; bases with no gene match: 3. CDR3 length equals 11 residues. CDR1 MNHNY and CDR2 SVGAGI come from the germline V gene (reference sequence).

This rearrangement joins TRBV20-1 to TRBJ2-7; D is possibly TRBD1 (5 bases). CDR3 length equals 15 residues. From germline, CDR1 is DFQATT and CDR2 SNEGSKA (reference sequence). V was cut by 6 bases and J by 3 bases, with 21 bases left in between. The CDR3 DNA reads TGCAGTGCCCCCCGTAATTGGGGCTCTTACTACGAGCAGTACTTC. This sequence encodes CSAPRNWGSYYEQYF.

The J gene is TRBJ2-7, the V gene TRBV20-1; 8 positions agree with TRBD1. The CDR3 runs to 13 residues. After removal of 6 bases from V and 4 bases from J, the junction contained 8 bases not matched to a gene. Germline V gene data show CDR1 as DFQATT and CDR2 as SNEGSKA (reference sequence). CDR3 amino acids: CSARQGPDYEQYF. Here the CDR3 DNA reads TGCAGTGCCAGACAGGGGCCGGATTACGAGCAGTACTTC.

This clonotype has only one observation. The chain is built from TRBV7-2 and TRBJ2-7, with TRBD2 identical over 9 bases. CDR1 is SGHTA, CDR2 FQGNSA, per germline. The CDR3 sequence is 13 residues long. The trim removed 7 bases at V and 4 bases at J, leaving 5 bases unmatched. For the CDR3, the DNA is TGTGCCAGCAAATTTAGCGGGAGTTACGAGCAGTACTTC. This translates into CASKFSGSYEQYF. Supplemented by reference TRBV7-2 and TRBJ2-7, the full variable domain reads GAGVSQSPSNKVTEKGKDVELRCDPISGHTALYWYRQSLGQGLEFLIYFQGNSAPDKSGLPSDRFSAERTGGSVSTLTIQRTQQEDSAVYLCASKFSGSYEQYFGPGTRLTVT.

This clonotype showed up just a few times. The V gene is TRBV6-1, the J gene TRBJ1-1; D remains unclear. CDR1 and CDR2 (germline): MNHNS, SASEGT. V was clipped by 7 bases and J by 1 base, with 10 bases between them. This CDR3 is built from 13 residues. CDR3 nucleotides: TGTGCCAGCACCCGGAGACCGAACACTGAAGCTTTCTTT. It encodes CASTRRPNTEAFF.

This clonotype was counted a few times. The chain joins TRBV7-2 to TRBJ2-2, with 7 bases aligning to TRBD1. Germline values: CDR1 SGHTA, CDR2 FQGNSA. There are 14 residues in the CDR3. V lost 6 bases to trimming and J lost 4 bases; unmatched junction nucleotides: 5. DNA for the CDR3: TGTGCCAGCAGAGGACAGGTATTCACCGGGGAGCTGTTTTTT. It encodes CASRGQVFTGELFF.